Presented here are 5 T cell receptor beta chains from one specimen sequenced in a study of T cells in localized non-small cell lung cancer. Sequenced by immunoSEQ multiplex PCR; TCRdb stores in-frame clones only, minus some. The repertoire consists of 100,000 to 150,000 clones, with roughly 90% occurring once and the leading ten covering over 1.5%. The sequences come from peripheral blood, collected before any cancer treatment. These receptor sequences come from a female donor over 55 with stage I lung adenocarcinoma.

This chain connects TRBV11-3 to TRBJ2-7; D is possibly TRBD2 (6 bases). Germline CDR1 and CDR2: SGHNT and YENEEA. The ends were cut back, 5 bases at V and 3 bases at J, with 14 bases in the middle. The CDR3 extends over 14 amino acids. The CDR3 is CASSTSGGNYEQYF. CDR3 coding DNA: TGTGCCAGCAGCACCTCCGGAGGGAACTACGAGCAGTACTTC.

As regards this clone: This may be a read error: a much more frequent sequence differs by one nucleotide. The J gene is TRBJ1-1, the V gene TRBV30; D uncertain. The V gene's germline CDR1 is GTSNPN and CDR2 SVGIG (reference sequence). The CDR3 is 13 amino acids. CDR3 nucleotides: TGTGCCTGGAGTTCGGGGAGGGTTGGTGAAGCTTCCTTT. Translation gives CAWSSGRVGEASF.

The genes are TRBV6-5 and TRBJ2-3; 7 bases fit TRBD2. V lost 0 bases, J lost 1 base, and 4 bases stayed unmatched. CDR1 MNHEY and CDR2 SVGAGI come from the germline V gene. This CDR3 is built from 16 residues. CDR3 DNA: TGTGCCAGCAGTTACTCGGGGGGAGGGCGCACAGATACGCAGTATTTT. It encodes CASSYSGGGRTDTQYF.

CDR3 amino acids: CASSMNRVGTEAFF. The CDR3 DNA is TGTGCCAGCAGTATGAACAGGGTTGGCACTGAAGCTTTCTTT. The chain couples TRBV6-1 to TRBJ1-1, with D possibly matching TRBD1 (6 bases). Trimming removed 5 bases at V and 4 bases at J, with 14 bases between. The CDR3 runs to 14 residues. From germline, CDR1 is MNHNS and CDR2 SASEGT.

CDR3 region: CASSPSGAGEPYEQYF. The CDR3 coding sequence is TGCGCCAGCAGTCCCTCGGGGGCGGGAGAACCATACGAGCAGTACTTC. The chain combines TRBV23-1 with TRBJ2-7; TRBD2 is a possible D gene (7 bases). TRBV23-1 has ORF status, its function being uncertain. This CDR3 is built from 16 residues. V was pared by 4 bases and J by 4 bases, with 20 bases between.